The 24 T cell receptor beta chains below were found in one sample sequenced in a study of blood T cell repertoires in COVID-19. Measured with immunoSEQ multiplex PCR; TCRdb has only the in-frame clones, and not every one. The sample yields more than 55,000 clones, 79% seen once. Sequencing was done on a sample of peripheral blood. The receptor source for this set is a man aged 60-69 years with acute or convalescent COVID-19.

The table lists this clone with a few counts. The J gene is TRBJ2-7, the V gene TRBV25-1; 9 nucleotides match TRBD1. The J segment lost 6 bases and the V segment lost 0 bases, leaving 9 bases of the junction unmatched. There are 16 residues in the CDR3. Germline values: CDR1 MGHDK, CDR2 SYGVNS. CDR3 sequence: CASSEYGYGTGTEQYF. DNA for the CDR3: TGTGCCAGCAGTGAATATGGATATGGGACAGGGACCGAGCAGTACTTC.

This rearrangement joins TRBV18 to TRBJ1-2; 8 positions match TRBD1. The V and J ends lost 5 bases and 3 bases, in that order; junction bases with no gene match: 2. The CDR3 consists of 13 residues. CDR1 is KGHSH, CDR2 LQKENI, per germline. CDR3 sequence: CASSWTGYYGYTF. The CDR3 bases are TGTGCCAGCTCATGGACAGGGTACTATGGCTACACCTTC.

The CDR3 reads CASSLTRTDTQYF. CDR3 nucleotide sequence: TGTGCCAGCAGCCTAACCCGCACAGATACGCAGTATTTT. V gene TRBV5-4 combines with J gene TRBJ2-3; D gene unclear. Per germline, CDR1 SGHNT and CDR2 YYREEE (reference sequence). This CDR3 comprises 13 residues. V shed 4 bases and J shed 1 base, with 7 bases lying between them.

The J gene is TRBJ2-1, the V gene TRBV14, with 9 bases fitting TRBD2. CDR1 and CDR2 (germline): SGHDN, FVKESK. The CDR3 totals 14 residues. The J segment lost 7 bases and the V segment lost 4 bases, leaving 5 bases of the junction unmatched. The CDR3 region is CASSLSGGGNEQFF. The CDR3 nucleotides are TGTGCCAGCAGCCTTAGCGGGGGAGGGAATGAGCAGTTCTTC.

CDR3 sequence reads: CASSWGDEQYF. The CDR3 DNA is TGTGCCAGCAGCTGGGGGGACGAGCAGTACTTC. The chain employs TRBV2 and TRBJ2-7; tentative D call: TRBD2 (6 bases). The V end was cut by 6 bases, the J end by 5 bases, with 8 bases between. Looked up from germline, CDR1 is SNHLY and CDR2 is FYNNEI. The CDR3 runs 11 residues.

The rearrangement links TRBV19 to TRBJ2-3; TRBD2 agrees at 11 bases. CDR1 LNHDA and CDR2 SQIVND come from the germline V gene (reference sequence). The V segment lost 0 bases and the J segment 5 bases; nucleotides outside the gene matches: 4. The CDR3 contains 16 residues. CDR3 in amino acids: CASSIEASGGRDTQYF. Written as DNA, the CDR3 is TGTGCCAGTAGTATAGAGGCTAGCGGGGGGAGAGATACGCAGTATTTT.

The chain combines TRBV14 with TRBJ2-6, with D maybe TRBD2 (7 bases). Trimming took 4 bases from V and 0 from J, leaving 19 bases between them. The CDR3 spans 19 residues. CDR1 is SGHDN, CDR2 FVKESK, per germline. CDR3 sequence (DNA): TGTGCCAGCAGCCCCTGGGGGGGGCCAATTAGCTCTGGGGCCAACGTCCTGACTTTC. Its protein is CASSPWGGPISSGANVLTF.

The CDR3 DNA sequence: TGTGCCAGCAGTCTGAGAACAGATACGCAGTATTTT. It encodes CASSLRTDTQYF. The J gene is TRBJ2-3, the V gene TRBV2; D ambiguous. CDR1 SNHLY and CDR2 FYNNEI come from the germline V gene. The length of the CDR3 is 12 residues. V shed 5 bases and J shed 3 bases, with 6 bases lying between them.

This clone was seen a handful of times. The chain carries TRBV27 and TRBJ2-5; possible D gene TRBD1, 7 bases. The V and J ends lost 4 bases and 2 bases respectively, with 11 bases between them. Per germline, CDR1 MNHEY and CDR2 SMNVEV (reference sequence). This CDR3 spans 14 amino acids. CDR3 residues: CASSWGDRQETQYF. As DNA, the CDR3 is TGTGCCAGCAGTTGGGGGGACAGACAAGAGACCCAGTACTTC.

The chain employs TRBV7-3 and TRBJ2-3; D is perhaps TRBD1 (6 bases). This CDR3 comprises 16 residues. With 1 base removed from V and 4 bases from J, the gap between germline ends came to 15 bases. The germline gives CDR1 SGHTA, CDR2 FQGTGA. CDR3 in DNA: TGTGCCAGCAGCTTAAATTCAGGGGAGAGCGCAGATACGCAGTATTTT. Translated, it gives CASSLNSGESADTQYF.

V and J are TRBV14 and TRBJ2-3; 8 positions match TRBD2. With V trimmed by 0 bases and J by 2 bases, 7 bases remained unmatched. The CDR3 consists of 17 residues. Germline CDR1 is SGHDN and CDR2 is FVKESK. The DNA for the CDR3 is TGTGCCAGCAGCCAAGAAAGGATAGCGGGGTACACAGATACGCAGTATTTT. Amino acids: CASSQERIAGYTDTQYF. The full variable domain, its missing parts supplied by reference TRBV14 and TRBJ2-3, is EAGVTQFPSHSVIEKGQTVTLRCDPISGHDNLYWYRRVMGKEIKFLLHFVKESKQDESGMPNNRFLAERTGGTYSTLKVQPAELEDSGVYFCASSQERIAGYTDTQYFGPGTRLTVL.

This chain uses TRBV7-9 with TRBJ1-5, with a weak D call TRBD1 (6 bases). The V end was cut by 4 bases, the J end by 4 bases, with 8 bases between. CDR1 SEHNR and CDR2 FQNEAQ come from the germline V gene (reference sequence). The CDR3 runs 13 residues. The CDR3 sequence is CASSSTGNQPQHF. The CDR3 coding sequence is TGTGCCAGCAGCTCGACAGGAAATCAGCCCCAGCATTTT.

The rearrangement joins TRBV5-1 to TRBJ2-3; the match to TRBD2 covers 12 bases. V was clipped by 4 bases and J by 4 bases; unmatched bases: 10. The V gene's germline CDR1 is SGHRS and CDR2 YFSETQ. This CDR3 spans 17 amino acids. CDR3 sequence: CASSHRTSGVRADTQYF. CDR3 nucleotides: TGCGCCAGCAGCCATCGGACTAGCGGGGTCCGGGCAGATACGCAGTATTTT.

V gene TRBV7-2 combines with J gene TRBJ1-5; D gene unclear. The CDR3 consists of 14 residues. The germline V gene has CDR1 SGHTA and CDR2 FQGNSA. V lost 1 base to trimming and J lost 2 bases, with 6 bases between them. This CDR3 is CASSLDSGNQPQHF. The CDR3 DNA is TGTGCCAGCAGCTTAGATAGTGGCAATCAGCCCCAGCATTTT.

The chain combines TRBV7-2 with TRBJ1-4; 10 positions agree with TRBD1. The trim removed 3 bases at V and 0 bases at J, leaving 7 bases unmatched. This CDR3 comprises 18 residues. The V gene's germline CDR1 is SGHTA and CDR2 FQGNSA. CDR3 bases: TGTGCCAGCAGCTTTAATCGGGACAGGGGTGCAACTAATGAAAAACTGTTTTTT. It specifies CASSFNRDRGATNEKLFF.

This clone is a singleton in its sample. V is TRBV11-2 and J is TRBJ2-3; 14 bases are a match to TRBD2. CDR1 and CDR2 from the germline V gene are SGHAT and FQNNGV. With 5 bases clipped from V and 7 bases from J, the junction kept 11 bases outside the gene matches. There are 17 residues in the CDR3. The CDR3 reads CASSRYTGTSGGYTQYF. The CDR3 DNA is TGTGCCAGCAGCAGATACACCGGGACTAGCGGGGGATATACGCAGTATTTT.

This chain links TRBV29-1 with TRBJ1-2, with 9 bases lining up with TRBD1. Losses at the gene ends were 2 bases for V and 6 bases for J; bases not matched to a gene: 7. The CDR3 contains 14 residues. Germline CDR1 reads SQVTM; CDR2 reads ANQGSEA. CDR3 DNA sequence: TGCAGCGTTGAACCGGGACAGGGTGGAAATGGCTACACCTTC. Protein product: CSVEPGQGGNGYTF. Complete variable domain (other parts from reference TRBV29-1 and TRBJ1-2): SAVISQKPSRDICQRGTSLTIQCQVDSQVTMMFWYRQQPGQSLTLIATANQGSEATYESGFVIDKFPISRPNLTFSTLTVSNMSPEDSSIYLCSVEPGQGGNGYTFGSGTRLTVV.

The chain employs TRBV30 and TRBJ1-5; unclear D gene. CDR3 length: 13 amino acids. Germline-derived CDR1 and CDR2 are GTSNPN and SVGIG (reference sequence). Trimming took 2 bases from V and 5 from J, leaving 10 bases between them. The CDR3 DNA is TGTGCCTGGAGTAAGAAGGGAGATCAGCCCCAGCATTTT. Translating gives CAWSKKGDQPQHF.

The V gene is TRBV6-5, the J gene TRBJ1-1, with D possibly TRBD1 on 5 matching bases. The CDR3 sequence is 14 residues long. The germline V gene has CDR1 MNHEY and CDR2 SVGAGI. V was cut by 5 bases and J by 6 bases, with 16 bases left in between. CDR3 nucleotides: TGTGCCAGCAGTCACCACTCGCGGGGCTCTGAAGCTTTCTTT. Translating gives CASSHHSRGSEAFF.

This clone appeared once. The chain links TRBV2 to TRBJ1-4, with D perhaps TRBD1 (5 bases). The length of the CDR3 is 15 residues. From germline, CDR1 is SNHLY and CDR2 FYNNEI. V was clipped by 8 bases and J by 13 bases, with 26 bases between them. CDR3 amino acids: CASRRSSGGSTVLFF. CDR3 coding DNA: TGTGCCAGCCGCAGAAGCAGTGGGGGGAGCACAGTACTGTTTTTT.

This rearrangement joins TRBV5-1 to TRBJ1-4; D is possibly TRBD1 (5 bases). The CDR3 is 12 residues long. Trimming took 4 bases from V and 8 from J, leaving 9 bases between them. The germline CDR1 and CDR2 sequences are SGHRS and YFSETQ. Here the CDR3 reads CASSSRGEKLFF. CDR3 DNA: TGCGCCAGCAGCAGTCGGGGGGAAAAACTGTTTTTT.

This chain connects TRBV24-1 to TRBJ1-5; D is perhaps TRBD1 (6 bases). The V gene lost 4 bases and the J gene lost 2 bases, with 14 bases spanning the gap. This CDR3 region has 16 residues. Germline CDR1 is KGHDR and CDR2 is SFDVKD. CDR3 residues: CATSDPDAGGNQPQHF. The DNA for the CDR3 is TGTGCCACCAGTGACCCGGACGCAGGGGGCAATCAGCCCCAGCATTTT.

DNA of the CDR3: TGTGCCAGCAGCTTAAGCCCCGCCGGGGAGGGCTACACCTTC. Translation: CASSLSPAGEGYTF. V is TRBV11-2 and J is TRBJ1-2; D call uncertain. Trimming left V 2 bases short and J 8 bases short, with 15 bases between. The CDR3 runs to 14 residues. Germline assignment: CDR1 SGHAT and CDR2 FQNNGV.

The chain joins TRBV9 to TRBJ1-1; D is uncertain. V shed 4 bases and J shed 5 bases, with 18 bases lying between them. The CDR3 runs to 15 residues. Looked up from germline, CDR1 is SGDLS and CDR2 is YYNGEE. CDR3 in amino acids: CASSPTFFGSTEAFF. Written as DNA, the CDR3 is TGTGCCAGCAGCCCAACGTTTTTCGGGTCGACTGAAGCTTTCTTT.